This T cell receptor (beta chain) was recovered during a study of blood T cell repertoires in COVID-19. Looking at the study overall: Samples of COVID-19 (acute and convalescent) were obtained from the United States, Italy and Spain.

In Seattle, patients joined the study during active infection and were tracked longitudinally. In the original analysis: Reference gene primer amplification yielded estimated nucleated cell counts. TCRdb keeps only in-frame clones here, not all; method: immunoSEQ multiplex PCR. V and J calls and clone size are copied from that table; D and trimming were computed from the DNA. The data show about 130,000 clones, roughly 86% seen once. After removal of 4 bases from V and 2 bases from J, the junction contained 4 bases not matched to a gene. Per germline, CDR1 MGHDK and CDR2 SYGVNS. This CDR3 comprises 14 residues.

V is TRBV25-1 and J is TRBJ2-7; 8 bases are a match to TRBD1. The receptor was isolated from a woman aged 70-85 years with COVID-19, enrolled during active disease. The sequenced material came from peripheral blood. The CDR3 reads CASSGAGGPYEQYF. The CDR3 DNA sequence: TGTGCCAGCAGTGGGGCAGGGGGCCCCTACGAGCAGTACTTC.